This entry describes one TCR beta chain. Trimming took off 4 bases at V and 4 bases at J, with 14 bases between the two ends. Germline assignment: CDR1 SGDLS and CDR2 YYNGEE. This CDR3 spans 14 amino acids. This record belongs to a study of cytomegalovirus exposure and HLA in healthy donors. Libraries were prepared by immunoSEQ multiplex PCR; TCRdb keeps only in-frame clonotypes and omits some of them. Among 95,000 to 120,000 clones listed, almost 96% were seen once. The chain recombines TRBV9 with TRBJ2-5, with D possibly TRBD2 on 6 matching bases. This clonotype originated in a woman between 18 and 29 years old in good health and CMV-seronegative. Sequencing input: PBMCs. The CDR3 spells CASSPSRGRETQYF. The CDR3 nucleotides read TGTGCCAGCAGCCCCAGCCGGGGGAGAGAGACCCAGTACTTC.